This T cell receptor beta chain comes out of a study of blood T cells in healthy people across ages. The CDR3 has 21 residues. V trimming: 4 bases; J trimming: 2 bases; junction bases outside the gene matches: 21. In germline, CDR1 is SGHRS, CDR2 YFSETQ. Alongside a J-beta primer mix, a sample-barcoded 5' primer served in a second PCR lasting roughly 7 to 11 cycles. TCRdb reprocessed the 5' RACE reads via MiXCR and lists one record per CDR3 protein. The table shows about 1.4 million distinct CDR3 sequences, with 59% occurring only once. The chain links TRBV5-1 to TRBJ2-7, with 13 bases identical to TRBD2. The sequenced sample consisted of blood. The sequence derives from a man between 18 and 35 years old in good health. CDR3 residues: CASSPWTARTSGSRIAYEQYF. The DNA for the CDR3 is TGCGCCAGCAGCCCCTGGACGGCTCGGACTAGCGGGAGTCGCATCGCCTACGAGCAGTACTTC.